The 6 T cell receptor beta chains presented below share a single source sample, sequenced in a study of shared clonotypes between healthy human individuals. Terminally differentiated effector memory CD45RA+ cells were excluded by CCR7 positive selection of CD45RO-negative cells. The method was immunoSEQ multiplex PCR; TCRdb's version includes in-frame clones alone and lacks a portion of them. Counted here are around 700,000 clones, around 90% occurring once; the ten biggest clones make up approximately 24%. The sequenced material came from naive CD8+ T cells sorted from blood. These receptors all come from a man aged 30-40 years in good health.

To note about this clone: This CDR3 is also generated by other DNA sequences in the sample. The chain couples TRBV2 to TRBJ2-7; D gene unclear. The CDR3 is 11 residues long. Germline CDR1 is SNHLY and CDR2 is FYNNEI. V was cut by 6 bases and J by 1 base, with 4 bases left in between. The DNA of the CDR3 is TGTGCCAGCAGGACATCCTACGAGCAGTACTTC. This translates into CASRTSYEQYF.

The gene calls are TRBV19 and TRBJ2-3; D unclear. The CDR3 runs to 18 residues. The ends were cut back, 6 bases at V and 6 bases at J, with 28 bases in the middle. The V gene's germline CDR1 is LNHDA and CDR2 SQIVND (reference sequence). Here the CDR3 reads CASSESLLISTKPDTQYF. The CDR3 coding sequence is TGTGCCAGTAGCGAAAGCCTTTTGATCTCAACGAAACCCGATACGCAGTATTTT.

The chain combines TRBV5-1 with TRBJ2-3, with 10 nucleotides matching TRBD2. With 4 bases clipped from V and 1 base from J, the junction kept 9 bases outside the gene matches. The germline V gene encodes CDR1 SGHRS and CDR2 YFSETQ. The CDR3 contains 17 residues. CDR3 sequence reads: CASSPYGLAGGTDTQYF. The CDR3 region has the DNA TGCGCCAGCAGCCCCTATGGGCTAGCGGGAGGCACAGATACGCAGTATTTT.

The chain employs TRBV4-3 and TRBJ2-1; either TRBD1 or TRBD2 may supply D (5 bases each). CDR3 length equals 17 residues. The germline CDR1 and CDR2 sequences are LGHNA and YSLEER. Trimming pared 4 bases from V and 0 bases from J, leaving 16 bases between. DNA for the CDR3: TGCGCCAGCAGCCCGCTCGGGGCGGGCAGCTCCTACAATGAGCAGTTCTTC. As protein: CASSPLGAGSSYNEQFF.

Only one count was recorded for this clone. This specimen includes other DNA sequences encoding the same CDR3. V and J are TRBV28 and TRBJ1-5, with D uncertain. This CDR3 contains 15 residues. Germline V CDR1 and CDR2: MDHEN, SYDVKM. V lost 3 bases to trimming and J lost 1 base, with 10 bases between them. CDR3 amino acids: CASSFLGGSNQPQHF. In DNA, the CDR3 is TGTGCCAGCAGTTTTCTTGGCGGGAGCAATCAGCCCCAGCATTTT.

On this clone: Other DNA sequences in this sample translate to the same CDR3. This chain uses TRBV9 with TRBJ2-7, with D maybe TRBD1 (5 bases). V was clipped by 0 bases and J by 2 bases, with 9 bases between them. The CDR3 extends over 14 amino acids. Germline CDR1 reads SGDLS; CDR2 reads YYNGEE. CDR3 in DNA: TGTGCCAGCAGCGTAGGTCAGGGCACCTACGAGCAGTACTTC. This sequence encodes CASSVGQGTYEQYF.